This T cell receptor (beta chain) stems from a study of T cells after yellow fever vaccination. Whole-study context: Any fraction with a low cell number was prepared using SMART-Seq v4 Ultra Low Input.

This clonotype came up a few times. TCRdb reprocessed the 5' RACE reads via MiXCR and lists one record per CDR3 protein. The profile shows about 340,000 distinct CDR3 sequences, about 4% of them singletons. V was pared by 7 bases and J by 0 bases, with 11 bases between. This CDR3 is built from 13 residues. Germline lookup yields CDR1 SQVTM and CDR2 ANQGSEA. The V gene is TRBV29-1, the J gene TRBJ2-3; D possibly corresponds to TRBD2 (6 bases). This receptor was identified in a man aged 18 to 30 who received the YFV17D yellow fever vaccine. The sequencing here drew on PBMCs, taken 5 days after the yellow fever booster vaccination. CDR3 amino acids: CSAGTSSTDTQYF. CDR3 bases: TGCAGCGCGGGGACTTCTAGCACAGATACGCAGTATTTT.